Listed below are T cell receptor beta chains from one sample, sequenced in a study of blood T cell repertoires in COVID-19. Sequencing used immunoSEQ multiplex PCR; TCRdb keeps in-frame clones, though not all of them. The sample consists of 250,000 to 300,000 clones, 80% to 90% of them appearing once. What was sequenced was peripheral blood. The receptor set was obtained from a middle-aged woman who had recovered from COVID-19. Both conserved end residues are trimmed from each CDR3. A D gene is named only where the DNA matches it firmly. Only some rows state a clone size, as once, few, many or a class for expanded clones.

CDR3 protein: ASSYHPGQGNTEAF
clone size: .
J gene: TRBJ1-1
V gene: TRBV4-1
D gene: TRBD1

CDR3 protein: ASSVGGTSGRNEQF
clone size: .
J gene: TRBJ2-1
V gene: TRBV9
D gene: TRBD2

CDR3 protein: ASSGGSYEQF
clone size: .
J gene: TRBJ2-1
V gene: TRBV10-1
D gene: TRBD2

CDR3 protein: ASSGGLAGGLETQY
clone size: once
J gene: TRBJ2-5
V gene: TRBV11-3
D gene: TRBD2

CDR3 protein: ASSDYPPTDTQY
clone size: .
J gene: TRBJ2-3
V gene: TRBV10-2
D gene: .

CDR3 protein: ASQFQYNSPLH
clone size: .
J gene: TRBJ1-6
V gene: TRBV25-1
D gene: .

CDR3 protein: ASSRQGRSPMNTEAF
clone size: .
J gene: TRBJ1-1
V gene: TRBV6-6
D gene: TRBD1

CDR3 protein: AWSFQQGPSGNTIY
clone size: .
J gene: TRBJ1-3
V gene: TRBV30
D gene: TRBD1

CDR3 protein: ASSQVTSGKPSTDTQY
clone size: once
J gene: TRBJ2-3
V gene: TRBV3-1/TRBV3-2
D gene: TRBD2

CDR3 protein: ASSSPGEGETDTQY
clone size: .
J gene: TRBJ2-3
V gene: TRBV28
D gene: TRBD2

CDR3 protein: ATQKEKYSGNTIY
clone size: .
J gene: TRBJ1-3
V gene: TRBV19
D gene: .

CDR3 protein: ASSSPTGAHGYT
clone size: .
J gene: TRBJ1-2
V gene: TRBV19
D gene: TRBD1

CDR3 protein: ASSPRRGTDTQY
clone size: few
J gene: TRBJ2-3
V gene: TRBV18
D gene: .

CDR3 protein: ASSLRVGTRFPGELF
clone size: .
J gene: TRBJ2-2
V gene: TRBV7-6
D gene: TRBD2

CDR3 protein: ASSSTGVSGELF
clone size: .
J gene: TRBJ2-2
V gene: TRBV5-1
D gene: TRBD1

CDR3 protein: ASSDPGLAGGLDTQY
clone size: .
J gene: TRBJ2-3
V gene: TRBV6-1
D gene: TRBD2

CDR3 protein: ASSPLTGMSVNQPQH
clone size: .
J gene: TRBJ1-5
V gene: TRBV6-6
D gene: .

CDR3 protein: ASSIEQNTEAF
clone size: .
J gene: TRBJ1-1
V gene: TRBV19
D gene: .

CDR3 protein: ASRMGQAYEQY
clone size: .
J gene: TRBJ2-7
V gene: TRBV28
D gene: TRBD1

CDR3 protein: ASSGGSFSYNEQF
clone size: .
J gene: TRBJ2-1
V gene: TRBV19
D gene: .

CDR3 protein: ASSIGLAGVVVTQY
clone size: .
J gene: TRBJ2-3
V gene: TRBV19
D gene: TRBD2

CDR3 protein: ASKGTSGNTGELF
clone size: .
J gene: TRBJ2-2
V gene: TRBV6-5
D gene: TRBD2

CDR3 protein: ASSAGQGKEKLF
clone size: .
J gene: TRBJ1-4
V gene: TRBV18
D gene: TRBD1

CDR3 protein: ASSKRPGTGNLAKNIQY
clone size: .
J gene: TRBJ2-4
V gene: TRBV7-6
D gene: TRBD1

CDR3 protein: SVYRVGGYT
clone size: .
J gene: TRBJ1-2
V gene: TRBV29-1
D gene: .

CDR3 protein: ASSAQPGIGELF
clone size: .
J gene: TRBJ2-2
V gene: TRBV9
D gene: .

CDR3 protein: ASSHTGTSGPYEQY
clone size: .
J gene: TRBJ2-7
V gene: TRBV14
D gene: TRBD2

CDR3 protein: ASRTRQGTYSGANVLT
clone size: .
J gene: TRBJ2-6
V gene: TRBV2
D gene: TRBD1

CDR3 protein: AWRTNGQPGNTIY
clone size: .
J gene: TRBJ1-3
V gene: TRBV30
D gene: .

CDR3 protein: ASTLEGRNNSPLH
clone size: .
J gene: TRBJ1-6
V gene: TRBV5-6
D gene: .

CDR3 protein: ASSFFGTSSEQY
clone size: .
J gene: TRBJ2-7
V gene: TRBV5-4
D gene: TRBD2

CDR3 protein: ASNWGQINSPLH
clone size: .
J gene: TRBJ1-6
V gene: TRBV6-5
D gene: TRBD1

CDR3 protein: ASSQAFGLAGGGETQY
clone size: .
J gene: TRBJ2-5
V gene: TRBV3-1/TRBV3-2
D gene: TRBD2

CDR3 protein: ASSLDRAYEQY
clone size: once
J gene: TRBJ2-7
V gene: TRBV27
D gene: TRBD1

CDR3 protein: ASSPPGKHTQY
clone size: .
J gene: TRBJ2-3
V gene: TRBV6-5
D gene: .

CDR3 protein: ASSLQAGGSYEQY
clone size: once
J gene: TRBJ2-7
V gene: TRBV19
D gene: TRBD1

CDR3 protein: ASSQYQGVNEKLF
clone size: .
J gene: TRBJ1-4
V gene: TRBV5-5
D gene: TRBD1